These T cell receptor beta chains were read from a single sample in a study of Ad26.COV2.S vaccination and SARS-CoV-2 variants. TCRdb's table, derived via immunoSEQ multiplex PCR, lists solely in-frame clones and lacks some. The sample holds 350,000 to 400,000 clones, approximately 91% seen once. The sequencing used peripheral blood, collected in a trial of Ad26.COV2.S vaccine versus placebo. The receptors shown here come from a person between 18 and 65 years old who received the Ad26.COV2.S COVID-19 vaccine or a placebo. Each CDR3 is given without its conserved first and last residue. Each record gives: V gene, J gene, CDR3 protein.

V: TRBV19; J: TRBJ2-6; CDR3: ASSFGDRAAGSGANVLT
V: TRBV2; J: TRBJ1-3; CDR3: ASSEGQIGHTIY
V: TRBV10-1; J: TRBJ2-1; CDR3: ASRPGTSVKIFDEQF
V: TRBV9; J: TRBJ1-4; CDR3: ASSPRGVGEKLF
V: TRBV28; J: TRBJ2-1; CDR3: ASSFASKLYNEQF
V: TRBV5-4; J: TRBJ2-7; CDR3: ASSFEYEQY
V: TRBV27; J: TRBJ2-3; CDR3: ASSFEGVGTDTQY
V: TRBV2; J: TRBJ2-4; CDR3: ASSEALGPFTAKNIQY
V: TRBV29-1; J: TRBJ1-1; CDR3: SVGKENTEAF
V: TRBV11-3; J: TRBJ2-2; CDR3: ASSLGTGPFDGELF
V: TRBV29-1; J: TRBJ2-5; CDR3: SLRQGGETQY
V: TRBV4-1; J: TRBJ2-6; CDR3: ASSSSMAGGLSGANVLT
V: TRBV5-1; J: TRBJ2-2; CDR3: ASSLASPTGELF
V: TRBV11-3; J: TRBJ2-2; CDR3: ASSLDGASGSSGELF
V: TRBV7-3; J: TRBJ2-1; CDR3: ASSLKPRLADYNEQF
V: TRBV5-1; J: TRBJ2-5; CDR3: ASSLGAGGTKETQY
V: TRBV9; J: TRBJ2-1; CDR3: ASSVTGNNEQF
V: TRBV6-2/TRBV6-3; J: TRBJ1-3; CDR3: ASSLGQGRSGNTIY
V: TRBV15; J: TRBJ1-5; CDR3: ATSRDYGQGARNQPQH